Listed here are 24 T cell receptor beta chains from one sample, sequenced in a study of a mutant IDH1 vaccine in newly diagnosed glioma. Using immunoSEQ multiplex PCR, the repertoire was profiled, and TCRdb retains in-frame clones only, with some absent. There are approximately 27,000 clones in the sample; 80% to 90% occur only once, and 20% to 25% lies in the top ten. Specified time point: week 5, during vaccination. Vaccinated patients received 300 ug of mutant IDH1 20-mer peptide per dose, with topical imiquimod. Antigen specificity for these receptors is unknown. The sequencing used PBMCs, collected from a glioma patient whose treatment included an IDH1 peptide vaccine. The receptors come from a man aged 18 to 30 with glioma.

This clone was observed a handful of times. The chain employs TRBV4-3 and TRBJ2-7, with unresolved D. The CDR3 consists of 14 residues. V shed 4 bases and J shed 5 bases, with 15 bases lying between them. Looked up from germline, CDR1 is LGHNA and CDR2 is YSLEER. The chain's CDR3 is CASSRSGRTDEQYF. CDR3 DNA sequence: TGCGCCAGCAGCCGTTCCGGACGAACGGACGAGCAGTACTTC.

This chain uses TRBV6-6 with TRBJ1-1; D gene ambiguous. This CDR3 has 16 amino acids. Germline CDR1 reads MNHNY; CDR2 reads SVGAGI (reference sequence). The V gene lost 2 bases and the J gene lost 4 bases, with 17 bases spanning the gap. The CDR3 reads CASSYDRETSGTEAFF. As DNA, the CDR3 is TGTGCCAGCAGTTACGATCGGGAGACCTCGGGCACTGAAGCTTTCTTT.

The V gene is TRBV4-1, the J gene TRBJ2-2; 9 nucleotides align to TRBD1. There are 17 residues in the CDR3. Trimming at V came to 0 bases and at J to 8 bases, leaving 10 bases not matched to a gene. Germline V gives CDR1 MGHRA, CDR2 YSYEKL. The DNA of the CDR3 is TGCGCCAGCAGCCAAGATCTTGGGACAGGGACCTTGGGGGAGCTGTTTTTT. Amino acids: CASSQDLGTGTLGELFF.

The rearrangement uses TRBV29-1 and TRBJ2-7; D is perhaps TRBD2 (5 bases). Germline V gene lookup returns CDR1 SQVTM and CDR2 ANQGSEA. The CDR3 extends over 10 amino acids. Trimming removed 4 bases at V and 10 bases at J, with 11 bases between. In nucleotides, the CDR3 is TGCAGCGTTGTTGAGCGGCTTCAGTACTTC. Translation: CSVVERLQYF.

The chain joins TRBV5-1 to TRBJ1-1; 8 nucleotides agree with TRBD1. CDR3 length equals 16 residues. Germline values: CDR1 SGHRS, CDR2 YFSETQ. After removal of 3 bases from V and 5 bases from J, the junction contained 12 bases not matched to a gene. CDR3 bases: TGCGCCAGCAGCTCAATACAGGGGGTGAGGGAGACTGAAGCTTTCTTT. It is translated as CASSSIQGVRETEAFF.

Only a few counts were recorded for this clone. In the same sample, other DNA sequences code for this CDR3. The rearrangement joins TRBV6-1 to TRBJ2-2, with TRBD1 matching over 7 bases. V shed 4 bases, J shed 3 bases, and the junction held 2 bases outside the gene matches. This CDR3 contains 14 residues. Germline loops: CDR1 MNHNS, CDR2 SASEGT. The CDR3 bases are TGTGCCAGCAGTGCTACAGGGGACACCGGGGAGCTGTTTTTT. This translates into CASSATGDTGELFF.

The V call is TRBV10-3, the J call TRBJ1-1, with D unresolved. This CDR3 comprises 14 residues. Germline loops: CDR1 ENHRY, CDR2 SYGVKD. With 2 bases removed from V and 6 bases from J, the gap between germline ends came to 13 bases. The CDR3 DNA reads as TGTGCCATCAGTGAGAGCCCGGGTGTCTCTGAAGCTTTCTTT. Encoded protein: CAISESPGVSEAFF.

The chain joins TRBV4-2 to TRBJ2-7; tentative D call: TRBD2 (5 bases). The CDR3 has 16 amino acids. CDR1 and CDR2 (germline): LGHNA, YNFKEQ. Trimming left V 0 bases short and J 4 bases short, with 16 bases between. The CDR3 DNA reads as TGTGCCAGCAGCCAAGAAGGTGCGGGCCGAGGGTACGAGCAGTACTTC. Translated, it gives CASSQEGAGRGYEQYF.

In DNA form, the CDR3 reads TGTGCCAGCAGCTCCGGGACAGGGAACGGGGCCAACGTCCTGACTTTC. Its translation is CASSSGTGNGANVLTF. J is TRBJ2-6 and V is TRBV2; 9 bases are a match to TRBD1. Germline V gene lookup returns CDR1 SNHLY and CDR2 FYNNEI. CDR3 length: 16 amino acids. V gave up 6 bases and J gave up 4 bases; unmatched junction bases: 7.

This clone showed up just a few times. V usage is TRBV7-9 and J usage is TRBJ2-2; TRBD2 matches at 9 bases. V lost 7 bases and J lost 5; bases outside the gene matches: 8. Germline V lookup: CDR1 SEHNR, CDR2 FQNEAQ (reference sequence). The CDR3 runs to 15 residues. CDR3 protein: CASTLKTSGTGELFF. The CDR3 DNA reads TGTGCCAGCACTCTTAAGACTAGCGGAACCGGGGAGCTGTTTTTT.

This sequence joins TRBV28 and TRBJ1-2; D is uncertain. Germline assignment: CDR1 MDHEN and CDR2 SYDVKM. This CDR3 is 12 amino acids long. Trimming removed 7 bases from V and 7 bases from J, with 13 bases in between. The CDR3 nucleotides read TGTGCCAGCACCCCCAGTGTCGGTGGCTACACCTTC. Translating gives CASTPSVGGYTF.

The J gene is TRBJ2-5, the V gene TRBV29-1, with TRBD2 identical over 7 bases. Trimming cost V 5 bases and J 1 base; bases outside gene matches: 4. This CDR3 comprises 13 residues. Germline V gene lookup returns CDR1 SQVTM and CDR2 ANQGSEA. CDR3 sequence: CSVTGGTQETQYF. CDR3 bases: TGCAGCGTTACCGGGGGGACCCAAGAGACCCAGTACTTC.

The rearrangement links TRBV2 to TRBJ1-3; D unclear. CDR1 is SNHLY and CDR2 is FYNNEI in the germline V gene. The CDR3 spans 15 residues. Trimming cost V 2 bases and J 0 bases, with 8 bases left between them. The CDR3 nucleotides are TGTGCCAGCAGTGAAATGCGGGGCTCTGGAAACACCATATATTTT. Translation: CASSEMRGSGNTIYF. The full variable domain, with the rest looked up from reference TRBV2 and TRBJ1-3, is EPEVTQTPSHQVTQMGQEVILRCVPISNHLYFYWYRQILGQKVEFLVSFYNNEISEKSEIFDDQFSVERPDGSNFTLKIRSTKLEDSAMYFCASSEMRGSGNTIYFGEGSWLTVV.

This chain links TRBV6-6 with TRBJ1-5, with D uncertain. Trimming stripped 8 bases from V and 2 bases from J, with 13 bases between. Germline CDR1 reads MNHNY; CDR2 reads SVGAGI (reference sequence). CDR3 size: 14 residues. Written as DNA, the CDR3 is TGTGCCAGCGGCTACTATGGGGGCAATCAGCCCCAGCATTTT. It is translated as CASGYYGGNQPQHF.

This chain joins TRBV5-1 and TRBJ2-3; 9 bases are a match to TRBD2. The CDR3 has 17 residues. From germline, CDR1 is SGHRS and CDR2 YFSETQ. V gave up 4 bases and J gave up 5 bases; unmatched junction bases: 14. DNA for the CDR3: TGCGCCAGCAGCCGTCAGGCGGCGGGAGGGGGAGGAGATACGCAGTATTTT. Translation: CASSRQAAGGGGDTQYF. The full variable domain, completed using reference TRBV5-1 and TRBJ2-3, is KAGVTQTPRYLIKTRGQQVTLSCSPISGHRSVSWYQQTPGQGLQFLFEYFSETQRNKGNFPGRFSGRQFSNSRSEMNVSTLELGDSALYLCASSRQAAGGGGDTQYFGPGTRLTVL.

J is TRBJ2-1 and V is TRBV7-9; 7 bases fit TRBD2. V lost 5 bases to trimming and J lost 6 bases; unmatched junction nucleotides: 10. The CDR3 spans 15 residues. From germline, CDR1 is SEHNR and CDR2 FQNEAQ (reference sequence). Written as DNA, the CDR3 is TGTGCCAGCAGCCCCAGCGGGATGGGTTCCAATGAGCAGTTCTTC. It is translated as CASSPSGMGSNEQFF.

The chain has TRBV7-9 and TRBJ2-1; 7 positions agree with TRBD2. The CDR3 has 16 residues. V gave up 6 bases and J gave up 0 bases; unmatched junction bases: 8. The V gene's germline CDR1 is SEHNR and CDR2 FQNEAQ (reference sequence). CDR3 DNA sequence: TGTGCCAGCAGATCAAACCGCGGGAGCTCCTACAATGAGCAGTTCTTC. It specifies CASRSNRGSSYNEQFF.

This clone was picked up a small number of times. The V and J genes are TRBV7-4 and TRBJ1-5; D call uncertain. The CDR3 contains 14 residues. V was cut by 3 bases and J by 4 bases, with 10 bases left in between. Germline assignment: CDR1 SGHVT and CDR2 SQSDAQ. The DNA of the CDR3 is TGTGCCAGCAGCTTCTGGCAGATAAATCAGCCCCAGCATTTT. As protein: CASSFWQINQPQHF.

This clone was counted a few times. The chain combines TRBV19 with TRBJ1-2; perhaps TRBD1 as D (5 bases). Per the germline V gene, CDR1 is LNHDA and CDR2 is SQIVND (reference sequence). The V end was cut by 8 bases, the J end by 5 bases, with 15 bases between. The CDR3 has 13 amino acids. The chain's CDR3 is CASRSGTVYGYTF. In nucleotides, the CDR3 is TGTGCCAGTCGCTCCGGGACCGTGTATGGCTACACCTTC.

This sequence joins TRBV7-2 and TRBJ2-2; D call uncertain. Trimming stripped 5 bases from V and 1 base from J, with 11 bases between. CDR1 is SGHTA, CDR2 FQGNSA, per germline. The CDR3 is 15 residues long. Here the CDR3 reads CASSPLPQNTGELFF. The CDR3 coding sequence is TGTGCCAGCAGCCCATTACCCCAGAACACCGGGGAGCTGTTTTTT.

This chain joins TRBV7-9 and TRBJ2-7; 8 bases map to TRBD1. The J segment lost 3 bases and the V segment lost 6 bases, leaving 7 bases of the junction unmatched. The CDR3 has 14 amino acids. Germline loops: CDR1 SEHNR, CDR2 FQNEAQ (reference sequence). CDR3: CASSPGQANYEQYF. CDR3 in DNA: TGTGCCAGCAGTCCGGGACAGGCCAACTACGAGCAGTACTTC.

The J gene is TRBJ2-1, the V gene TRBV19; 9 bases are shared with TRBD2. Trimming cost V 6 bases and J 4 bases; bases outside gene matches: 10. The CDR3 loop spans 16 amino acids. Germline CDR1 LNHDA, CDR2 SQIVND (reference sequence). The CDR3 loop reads CASRITGTSSYNEQFF. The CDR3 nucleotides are TGTGCCAGTAGAATTACCGGGACTAGCTCGTACAATGAGCAGTTCTTC. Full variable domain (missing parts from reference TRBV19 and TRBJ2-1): DGGITQSPKYLFRKEGQNVTLSCEQNLNHDAMYWYRQDPGQGLRLIYYSQIVNDFQKGDIAEGYSVSREKKESFPLTVTSAQKNPTAFYLCASRITGTSSYNEQFFGPGTRLTVL.

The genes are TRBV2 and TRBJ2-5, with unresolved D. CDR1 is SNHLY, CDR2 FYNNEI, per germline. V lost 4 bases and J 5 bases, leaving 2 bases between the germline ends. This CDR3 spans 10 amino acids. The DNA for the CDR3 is TGTGCCAGCAGTGTTGAGACCCAGTACTTC. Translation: CASSVETQYF. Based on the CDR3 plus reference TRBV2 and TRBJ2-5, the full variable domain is EPEVTQTPSHQVTQMGQEVILRCVPISNHLYFYWYRQILGQKVEFLVSFYNNEISEKSEIFDDQFSVERPDGSNFTLKIRSTKLEDSAMYFCASSVETQYFGPGTRLLVL.

This CDR3 reads CASSLASPRKAGELFF. In DNA, the CDR3 is TGTGCCAGCAGCTTGGCCTCCCCGAGAAAAGCCGGGGAGCTGTTTTTT. The chain carries TRBV5-6 and TRBJ2-2; D gene uncertain. Germline CDR1 and CDR2: SGHDT and YYEEEE. This CDR3 spans 16 amino acids. V lost 0 bases to trimming and J lost 6 bases, with 15 bases between them.